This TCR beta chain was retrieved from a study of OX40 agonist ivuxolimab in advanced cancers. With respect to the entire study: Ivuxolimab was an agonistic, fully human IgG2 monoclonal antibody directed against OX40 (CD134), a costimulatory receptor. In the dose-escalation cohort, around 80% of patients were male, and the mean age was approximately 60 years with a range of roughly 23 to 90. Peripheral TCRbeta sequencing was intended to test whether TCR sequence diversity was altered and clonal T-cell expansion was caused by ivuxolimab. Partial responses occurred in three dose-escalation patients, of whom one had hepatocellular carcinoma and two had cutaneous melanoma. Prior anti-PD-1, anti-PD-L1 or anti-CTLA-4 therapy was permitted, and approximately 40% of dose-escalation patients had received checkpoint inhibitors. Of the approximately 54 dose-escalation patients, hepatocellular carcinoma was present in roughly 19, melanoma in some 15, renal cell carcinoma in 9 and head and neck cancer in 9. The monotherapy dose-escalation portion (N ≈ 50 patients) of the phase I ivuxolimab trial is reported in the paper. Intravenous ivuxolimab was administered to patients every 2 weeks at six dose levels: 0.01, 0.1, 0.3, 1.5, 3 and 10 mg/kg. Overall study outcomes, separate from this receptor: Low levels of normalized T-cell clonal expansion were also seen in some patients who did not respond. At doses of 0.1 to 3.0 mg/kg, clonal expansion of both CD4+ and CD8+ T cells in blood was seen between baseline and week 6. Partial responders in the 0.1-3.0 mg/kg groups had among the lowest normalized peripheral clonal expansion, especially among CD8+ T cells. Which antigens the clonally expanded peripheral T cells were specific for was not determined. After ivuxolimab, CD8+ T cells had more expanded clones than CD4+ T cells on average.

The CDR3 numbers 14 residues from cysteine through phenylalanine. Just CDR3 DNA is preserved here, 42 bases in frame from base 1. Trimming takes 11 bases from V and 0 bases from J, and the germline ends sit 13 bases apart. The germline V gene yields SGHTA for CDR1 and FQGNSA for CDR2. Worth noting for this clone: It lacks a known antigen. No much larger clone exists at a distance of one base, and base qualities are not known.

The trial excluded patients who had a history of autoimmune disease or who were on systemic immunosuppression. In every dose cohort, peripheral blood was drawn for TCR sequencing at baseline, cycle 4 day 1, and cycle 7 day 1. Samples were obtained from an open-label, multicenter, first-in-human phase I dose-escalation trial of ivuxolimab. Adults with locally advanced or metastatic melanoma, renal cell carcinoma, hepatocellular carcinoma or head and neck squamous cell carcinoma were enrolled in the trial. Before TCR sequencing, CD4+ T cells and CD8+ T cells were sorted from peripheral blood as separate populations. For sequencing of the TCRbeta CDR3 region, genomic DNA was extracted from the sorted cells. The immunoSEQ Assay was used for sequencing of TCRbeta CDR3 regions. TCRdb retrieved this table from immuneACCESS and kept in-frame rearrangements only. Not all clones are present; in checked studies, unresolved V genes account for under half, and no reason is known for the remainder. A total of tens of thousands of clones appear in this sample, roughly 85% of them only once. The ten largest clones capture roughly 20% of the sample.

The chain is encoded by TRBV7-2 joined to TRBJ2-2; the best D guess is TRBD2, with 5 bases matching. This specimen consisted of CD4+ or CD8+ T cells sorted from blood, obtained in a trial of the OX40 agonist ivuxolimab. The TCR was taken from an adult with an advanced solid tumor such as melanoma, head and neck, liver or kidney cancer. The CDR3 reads CASKGGPNTGELFF. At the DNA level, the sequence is TGTGCCTCTAAGGGCGGGCCGAACACCGGGGAGCTGTTTTTT.